Shown below are 20 T cell receptor beta chains from a single sample sequenced in a study of T cell repertoires in cytomegalovirus infection (dated by TCRdb to between 2017 and 2020). The antigens these receptors bind are not known. Data came from an Illumina HiSeq 1500. Through fastp at Q25 and MiXCR, TCRdb rebuilt clones from the public reads, retaining in-frame beta chains. Each CDR3 protein appears once, grouped with its most common genes and DNA. The sample table shows a few hundred thousand distinct CDR3 sequences, and almost 40% are seen once. Together, the top ten hold 40% to 60% of the sample. The treatment or condition label here, explained by the study, means: in vitro stimulation with specific CMV peptide epitopes to enrich CMV-specific T cells. Sequencing used cultured PBMCs, obtained from culture after CMV antigen stimulation. These receptors came from a human donor in good health (CMV status not recorded). Some clones in this sample may be carry-over from other donors' samples.

V and J are TRBV6-1 and TRBJ1-5; the D is unclear. V lost 2 bases and J 0 bases, leaving 5 bases between the germline ends. CDR1 and CDR2 (germline): MNHNS, SASEGT. This CDR3 comprises 14 residues. This CDR3 reads CASSEYGSNQPQHF. The DNA for the CDR3 is TGTGCCAGCAGTGAATACGGTAGCAATCAGCCCCAGCATTTT.

V gene TRBV5-1 combines with J gene TRBJ2-2, with TRBD1 as a possible D gene (6 bases). Germline CDR1 and CDR2: SGHRS and YFSETQ. The CDR3 sequence is 16 residues long. Trimming cost V 1 base and J 3 bases, with 13 bases left between them. The CDR3 is CASSLLRDTHTGELFF. CDR3 sequence (DNA): TGCGCCAGCAGCTTGTTACGGGACACCCACACCGGGGAGCTGTTTTTT.

In regard to this clonotype: Sequence at one end of the junction differs from germline and may be a read error. The V call is TRBV7-2, the J call TRBJ2-2, with D uncertain. The germline CDR1 and CDR2 sequences are SGHTA and FQGNSA. This CDR3 has 14 amino acids. This CDR3 reads CANSETGLGGELFF. DNA of the CDR3: TGTGCCAACAGCGAGACCGGGCTAGGCGGGGAGCTGTTTTTT.

The CDR3 loop is CASSLSGTLTETQYF. CDR3 coding DNA: TGTGCCAGCAGTTTGTCAGGGACTCTCACAGAGACCCAGTACTTC. The chain joins TRBV27 to TRBJ2-5; TRBD2 is a possible D gene (6 bases). This CDR3 contains 15 residues. Trimming removed 3 bases from V and 4 bases from J, with 15 bases in between. The V gene's germline CDR1 is MNHEY and CDR2 SMNVEV (reference sequence).

This chain connects TRBV7-2 to TRBJ2-1; D tentatively reads TRBD1 or TRBD2 (5 bases each). V lost 2 bases, J lost 5 bases, and 13 bases lay in between. This CDR3 comprises 15 residues. Germline V CDR1 and CDR2: SGHTA, FQGNSA. CDR3: CASSLRGVQDNEQFF. Written as DNA, the CDR3 is TGTGCCAGCAGCTTACGGGGAGTACAGGACAATGAGCAGTTCTTC.

The genes are TRBV2 and TRBJ1-4; 10 nucleotides line up with TRBD1. Germline trimming cut 0 bases from V and 6 bases from J; bases unmatched to any gene: 1. This CDR3 region has 15 residues. In germline, CDR1 is SNHLY, CDR2 FYNNEI. The CDR3 loop is CASSEADRGYEKLFF. Here the CDR3 DNA reads TGTGCCAGCAGTGAAGCGGACAGGGGGTATGAAAAACTGTTTTTT.

This clonotype was detected a few times. The chain joins TRBV6-2 or TRBV6-3 to TRBJ2-5; 11 bases match TRBD2. V was pared by 4 bases and J by 4 bases, with 5 bases of the junction left unmatched. The CDR3 covers 15 residues. The germline CDR1 and CDR2 sequences are MNHEY and SVGEGT. CDR3 DNA sequence: TGTGCCAGCAGTTCTCGACTAGCGGGATCAGAGACCCAGTACTTC. This translates into CASSSRLAGSETQYF.

This clonotype was counted between two and nine times. The CDR3 loop reads CASSRIDRVLYNEQFF. As DNA, the CDR3 is TGTGCCAGCAGCCGAATAGACAGGGTTCTGTACAATGAGCAGTTCTTC. The rearrangement links TRBV7-9 to TRBJ2-1; 7 nucleotides match TRBD1. The CDR3 totals 16 residues. The ends lost 5 bases at V and 4 bases at J; junction bases unmatched: 11. From germline, CDR1 is SEHNR and CDR2 FQNEAQ (reference sequence).

This clonotype was seen a few times. The chain joins TRBV7-8 to TRBJ2-1; D tentatively reads TRBD1 or TRBD2 (5 bases each). This CDR3 has 16 amino acids. V was clipped by 0 bases and J by 6 bases, with 15 bases between them. CDR1 and CDR2 from the germline V gene are SGHVS and FQNEAQ. In DNA, the CDR3 is TGTGCCAGCAGCTTAGCGTCCTCGACCGGGACCAATGAGCAGTTCTTC. It yields the protein CASSLASSTGTNEQFF.

The gene calls are TRBV4-3 and TRBJ2-2; tentatively, D is TRBD1 or TRBD2 (5 bases each). This CDR3 is built from 17 residues. Per germline, CDR1 LGHNA and CDR2 YSLEER. The V and J ends lost 0 bases and 0 bases respectively, with 11 bases between them. The CDR3 DNA is TGCGCCAGCAGCCAAGATTGGGGGTGGTCGAACACCGGGGAGCTGTTTTTT. It encodes CASSQDWGWSNTGELFF.

This clonotype showed up just a few times. The chain uses TRBV6-1 and TRBJ2-7; the D call may be TRBD1 or TRBD2 (5 bases each). CDR1 and CDR2 from the germline V gene are MNHNS and SASEGT. There are 19 residues in the CDR3. V shed 7 bases and J shed 3 bases, with 31 bases lying between them. The CDR3 sequence is CASIKTGSGQGYIFYEQYF. Written as DNA, the CDR3 is TGTGCCAGCATCAAGACGGGATCGGGGCAGGGTTATATCTTCTACGAGCAGTACTTC.

The V gene is TRBV6-6, the J gene TRBJ2-7; a weak D match, TRBD1 (5 bases). The V end lost 4 bases, the J end lost 0 bases, and 13 bases lay between the germline ends. Germline CDR1 reads MNHNY; CDR2 reads SVGAGI (reference sequence). This CDR3 has 15 amino acids. Here the CDR3 reads CASSSAYRSSYEQYF. The CDR3 nucleotides are TGTGCCAGCAGTTCGGCCTACAGGAGCTCCTACGAGCAGTACTTC.

This chain uses TRBV6-2 or TRBV6-3 with TRBJ1-1, with a tentative D call TRBD1 (6 bases). Trimming left V 7 bases short and J 6 bases short, with 24 bases between. This CDR3 is built from 16 residues. Germline V gives CDR1 MNHEY, CDR2 SVGEGT. The CDR3 DNA reads TGTGCCAGCACCCCGATGGGCGGGGGGCTATCTGCTGAAGCTTTCTTT. As protein: CASTPMGGGLSAEAFF.

A few counts support this clonotype. V and J are TRBV7-2 and TRBJ2-3, with D tentatively TRBD2 (6 bases). Germline V lookup: CDR1 SGHTA, CDR2 FQGNSA. CDR3 size: 14 residues. Trimming stripped 5 bases from V and 4 bases from J, with 13 bases between. CDR3 protein: CASSQIGGPDTQYF. The CDR3 DNA follows: TGTGCCAGCAGCCAGATCGGGGGACCAGATACGCAGTATTTT.

The chain couples TRBV3-1 to TRBJ2-3, with 10 bases aligning to TRBD2. The V and J ends lost 3 bases and 7 bases, in that order; junction bases with no gene match: 7. Germline V CDR1 and CDR2: LGHDT, YNNKEL (reference sequence). The CDR3 totals 15 residues. For the CDR3, the DNA is TGTGCCAGCAGCCATGAAGCCACTAGCGGGAATACGCAGTATTTT. Amino acids: CASSHEATSGNTQYF.

The rearrangement joins TRBV4-2 to TRBJ2-2, with 10 bases fitting TRBD2. The trim removed 0 bases at V and 5 bases at J, leaving 3 bases unmatched. In germline, CDR1 is LGHNA, CDR2 YNFKEQ. The CDR3 length is 16 residues. CDR3 protein: CASSQEAGGPTGELFF. The CDR3 nucleotides read TGTGCCAGCAGCCAAGAAGCGGGGGGGCCTACCGGGGAGCTGTTTTTT.

This clonotype appeared a few times. The chain is built from TRBV7-2 and TRBJ2-2, with D perhaps TRBD1 (5 bases). Germline CDR1 is SGHTA and CDR2 is FQGNSA. This CDR3 is built from 15 residues. Trimming pared 5 bases from V and 6 bases from J, leaving 16 bases between. The DNA of the CDR3 is TGTGCCAGCAGCCGACGGCAGGGATTCGCCGGGGAGCTGTTTTTT. Translating gives CASSRRQGFAGELFF.

The gene calls are TRBV4-1 and TRBJ2-7; 15 nucleotides match TRBD2. Per the germline V gene, CDR1 is MGHRA and CDR2 is YSYEKL. CDR3 length: 16 residues. After removal of 4 bases from V and 3 bases from J, the junction contained 4 bases not matched to a gene. In nucleotides, the CDR3 is TGCGCCAGCAGCCGCGGACTAGCGGGGGGGAACTACGAGCAGTACTTC. Protein product: CASSRGLAGGNYEQYF.

V usage is TRBV20-1 and J usage is TRBJ2-7; D is unclear. The CDR3 contains 12 residues. Germline-derived CDR1 and CDR2 are DFQATT and SNEGSKA (reference sequence). V was shortened by 1 base and J by 6 bases, with 10 bases between the two germline ends. As DNA, the CDR3 is TGCAGTGCTAGAGCGTTAGACGGCGAGCAGTACTTC. This translates into CSARALDGEQYF.

The rearrangement joins TRBV30 to TRBJ1-3, with 7 bases identical to TRBD1. The CDR3 runs to 13 residues. CDR1 GTSNPN and CDR2 SVGIG come from the germline V gene (reference sequence). J gave up 10 bases and V 3 bases, and 9 bases lay outside the gene matches. CDR3 DNA sequence: TGTGCCTGGAGGGCAGGGGGTGCTAAGACCATATATTTT. It encodes CAWRAGGAKTIYF.